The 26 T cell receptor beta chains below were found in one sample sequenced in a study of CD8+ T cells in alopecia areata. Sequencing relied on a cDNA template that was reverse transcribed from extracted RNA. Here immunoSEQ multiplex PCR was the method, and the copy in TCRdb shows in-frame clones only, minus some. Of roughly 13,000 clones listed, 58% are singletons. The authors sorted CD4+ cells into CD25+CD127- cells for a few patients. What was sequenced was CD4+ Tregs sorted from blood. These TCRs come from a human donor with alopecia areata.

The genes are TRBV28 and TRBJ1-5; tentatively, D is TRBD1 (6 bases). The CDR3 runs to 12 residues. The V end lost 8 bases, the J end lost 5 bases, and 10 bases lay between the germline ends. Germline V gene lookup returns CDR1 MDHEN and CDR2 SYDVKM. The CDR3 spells CASWDIDQPQHF. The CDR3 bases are TGTGCCAGCTGGGACATCGATCAGCCCCAGCATTTT.

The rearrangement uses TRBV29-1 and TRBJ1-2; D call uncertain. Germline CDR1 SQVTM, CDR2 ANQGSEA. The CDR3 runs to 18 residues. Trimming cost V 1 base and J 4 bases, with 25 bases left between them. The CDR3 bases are TGCAGCGTTGAAGTCCGTTTCAAGCTTCTTGGCCTAGCCTATGGCTACACCTTC. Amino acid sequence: CSVEVRFKLLGLAYGYTF.

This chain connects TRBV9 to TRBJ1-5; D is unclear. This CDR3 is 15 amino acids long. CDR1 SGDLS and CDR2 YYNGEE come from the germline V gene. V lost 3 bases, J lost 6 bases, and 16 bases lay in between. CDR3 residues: CASSATSGVSQPQHF. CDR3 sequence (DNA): TGTGCCAGCAGCGCGACATCGGGTGTTAGTCAGCCCCAGCATTTT.

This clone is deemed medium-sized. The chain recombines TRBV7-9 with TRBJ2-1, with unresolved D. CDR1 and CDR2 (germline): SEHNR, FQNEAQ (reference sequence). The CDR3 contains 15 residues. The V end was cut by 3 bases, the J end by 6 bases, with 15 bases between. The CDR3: CASSFPLAPGNEQFF. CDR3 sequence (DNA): TGTGCCAGCAGCTTTCCCTTGGCACCGGGCAATGAGCAGTTCTTC.

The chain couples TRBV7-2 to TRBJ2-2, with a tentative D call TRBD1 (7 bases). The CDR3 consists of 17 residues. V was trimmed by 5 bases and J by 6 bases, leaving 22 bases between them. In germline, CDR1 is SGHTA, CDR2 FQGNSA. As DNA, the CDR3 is TGTGCCAGCAGCGCGCGGAGGGGGCCTGGGCTCCCCGGGGAGCTGTTTTTT. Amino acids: CASSARRGPGLPGELFF.

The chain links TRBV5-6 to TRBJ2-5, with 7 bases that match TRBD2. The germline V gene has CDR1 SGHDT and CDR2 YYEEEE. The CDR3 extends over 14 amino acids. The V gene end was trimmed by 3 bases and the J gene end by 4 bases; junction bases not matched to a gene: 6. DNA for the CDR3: TGTGCCAGCAGCTCAGGACTAGTAGGAGAGACCCAGTACTTC. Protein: CASSSGLVGETQYF.

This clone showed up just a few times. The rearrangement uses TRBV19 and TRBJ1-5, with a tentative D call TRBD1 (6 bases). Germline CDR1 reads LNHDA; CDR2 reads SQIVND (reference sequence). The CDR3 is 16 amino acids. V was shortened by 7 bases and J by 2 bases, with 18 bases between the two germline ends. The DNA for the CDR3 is TGTGCCAGTACCACCTCGACAGGTGTACGCAATCAGCCCCAGCATTTT. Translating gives CASTTSTGVRNQPQHF.

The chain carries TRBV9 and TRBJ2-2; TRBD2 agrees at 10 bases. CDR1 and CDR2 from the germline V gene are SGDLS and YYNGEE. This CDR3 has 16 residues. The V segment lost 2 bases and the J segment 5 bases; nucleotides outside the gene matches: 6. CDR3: CASSVTPSGSTGELFF. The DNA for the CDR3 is TGTGCCAGCAGCGTGACCCCTAGCGGGAGTACCGGGGAGCTGTTTTTT.

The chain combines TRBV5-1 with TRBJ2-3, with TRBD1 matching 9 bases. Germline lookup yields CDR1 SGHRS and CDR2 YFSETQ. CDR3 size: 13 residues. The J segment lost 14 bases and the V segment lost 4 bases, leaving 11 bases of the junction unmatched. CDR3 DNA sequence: TGCGCCAGCAGCATCGTGGGACAGGGTGATGGGTATTTT. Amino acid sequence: CASSIVGQGDGYF.

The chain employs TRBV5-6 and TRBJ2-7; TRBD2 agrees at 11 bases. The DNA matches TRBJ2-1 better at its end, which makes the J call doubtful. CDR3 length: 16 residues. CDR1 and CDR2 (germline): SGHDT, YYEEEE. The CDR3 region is CASRRTSGSSYNEQFF. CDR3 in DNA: TGTGCCAGCAGACGGACTAGCGGGTCCTCCTACAATGAGCAGTTCTTC.

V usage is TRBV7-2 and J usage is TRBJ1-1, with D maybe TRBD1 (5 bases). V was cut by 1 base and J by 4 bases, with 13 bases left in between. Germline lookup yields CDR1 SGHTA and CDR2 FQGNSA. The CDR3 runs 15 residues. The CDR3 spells CASSLGVAGRTEAFF. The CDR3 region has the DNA TGTGCCAGCAGCTTAGGTGTCGCAGGGCGCACTGAAGCTTTCTTT.

The CDR3 nucleotides read TGTGCCAGCAGTTACCTCAAAACAGGGGGGGTTGGCGAGCAGTACTTC. Protein: CASSYLKTGGVGEQYF. The V gene is TRBV6-5, the J gene TRBJ2-7, with D perhaps matching TRBD1 (8 bases). The V and J ends lost 2 bases and 6 bases respectively, with 20 bases between them. Germline V gene sequence: CDR1 MNHEY, CDR2 SVGAGI. The CDR3 spans 16 residues.

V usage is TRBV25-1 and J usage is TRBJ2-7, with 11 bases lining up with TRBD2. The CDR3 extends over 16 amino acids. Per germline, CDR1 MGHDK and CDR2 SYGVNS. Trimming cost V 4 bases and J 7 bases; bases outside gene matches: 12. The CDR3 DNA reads TGTGCCAGCAGTGGCCAGACTAGCGGGGCCCGAATGGAGCAGTACTTC. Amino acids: CASSGQTSGARMEQYF.

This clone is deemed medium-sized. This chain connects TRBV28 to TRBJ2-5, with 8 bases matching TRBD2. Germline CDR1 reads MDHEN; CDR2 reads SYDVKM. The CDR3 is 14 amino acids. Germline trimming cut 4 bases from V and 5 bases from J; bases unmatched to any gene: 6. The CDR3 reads CASSSLAERETQYF. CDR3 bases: TGTGCCAGCAGTTCACTAGCGGAGAGGGAGACCCAGTACTTC.

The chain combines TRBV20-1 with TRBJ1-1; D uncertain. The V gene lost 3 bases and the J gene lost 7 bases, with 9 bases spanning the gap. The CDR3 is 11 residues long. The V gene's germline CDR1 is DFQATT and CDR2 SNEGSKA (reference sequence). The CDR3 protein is CSARGGHEAFF. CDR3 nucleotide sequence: TGCAGTGCTAGGGGCGGGCATGAAGCTTTCTTT.

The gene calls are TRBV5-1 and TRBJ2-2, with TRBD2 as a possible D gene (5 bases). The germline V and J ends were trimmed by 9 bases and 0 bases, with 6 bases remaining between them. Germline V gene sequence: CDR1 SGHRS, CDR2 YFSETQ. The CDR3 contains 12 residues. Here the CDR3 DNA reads TGCGCCACCGGGGCGAACACCGGGGAGCTGTTTTTT. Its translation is CATGANTGELFF.

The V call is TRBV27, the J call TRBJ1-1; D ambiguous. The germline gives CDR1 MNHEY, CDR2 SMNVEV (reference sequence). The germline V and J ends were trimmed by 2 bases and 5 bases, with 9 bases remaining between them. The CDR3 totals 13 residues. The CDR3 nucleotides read TGTGCCAGCAGTTTACGTCAGACAACTGAAGCTTTCTTT. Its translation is CASSLRQTTEAFF.

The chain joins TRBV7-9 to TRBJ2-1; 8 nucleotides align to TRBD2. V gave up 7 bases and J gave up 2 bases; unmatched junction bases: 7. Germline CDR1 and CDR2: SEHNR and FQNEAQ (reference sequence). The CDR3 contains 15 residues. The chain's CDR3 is CASTEPGLAYNEQFF. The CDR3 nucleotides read TGTGCCAGCACCGAGCCGGGACTAGCCTACAATGAGCAGTTCTTC.

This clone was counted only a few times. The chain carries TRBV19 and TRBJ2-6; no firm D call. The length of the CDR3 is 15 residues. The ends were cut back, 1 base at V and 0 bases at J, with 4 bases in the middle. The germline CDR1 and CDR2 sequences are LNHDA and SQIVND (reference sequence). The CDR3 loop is CASSIVSSGANVLTF. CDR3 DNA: TGTGCCAGTAGTATAGTTAGCTCTGGGGCCAACGTCCTGACTTTC.

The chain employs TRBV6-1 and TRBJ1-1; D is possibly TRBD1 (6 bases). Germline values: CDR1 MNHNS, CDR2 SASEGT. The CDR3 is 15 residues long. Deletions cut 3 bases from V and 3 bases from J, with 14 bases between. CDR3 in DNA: TGTGCCAGCAGTGACCAGGGGAAGGGGTACACTGAAGCTTTCTTT. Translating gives CASSDQGKGYTEAFF.

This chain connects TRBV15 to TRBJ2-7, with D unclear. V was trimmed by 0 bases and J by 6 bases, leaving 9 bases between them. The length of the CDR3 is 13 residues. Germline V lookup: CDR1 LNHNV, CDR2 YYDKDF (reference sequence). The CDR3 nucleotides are TGTGCCACCAGCAGAGACCGGCCCACCGAGCAGTACTTC. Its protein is CATSRDRPTEQYF.

CDR3 DNA sequence: TGCGCCAGCAGCCCCGCCTACAGGGGCCCGGGGAACACTGAAGCTTTCTTT. It is translated as CASSPAYRGPGNTEAFF. The chain uses TRBV5-1 and TRBJ1-1; 7 bases are shared with TRBD1. From germline, CDR1 is SGHRS and CDR2 YFSETQ. With 4 bases clipped from V and 1 base from J, the junction kept 13 bases outside the gene matches. CDR3 length: 17 residues.

As DNA, the CDR3 is TGTGCCAGCGGGACTAACTCCTACAATGAGCAGTTCTTC. It codes for CASGTNSYNEQFF. V gene TRBV19 combines with J gene TRBJ2-1; 7 positions agree with TRBD2. The CDR3 runs to 13 residues. V was clipped by 9 bases and J by 0 bases; unmatched bases: 2. CDR1 is LNHDA and CDR2 is SQIVND in the germline V gene (reference sequence).

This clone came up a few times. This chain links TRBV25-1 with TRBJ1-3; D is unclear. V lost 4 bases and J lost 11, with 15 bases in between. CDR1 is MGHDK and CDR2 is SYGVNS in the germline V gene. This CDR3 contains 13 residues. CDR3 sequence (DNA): TGTGCCAGCAGTGGAGGCCTTCTCGCGGCCATATATTTT. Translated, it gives CASSGGLLAAIYF.

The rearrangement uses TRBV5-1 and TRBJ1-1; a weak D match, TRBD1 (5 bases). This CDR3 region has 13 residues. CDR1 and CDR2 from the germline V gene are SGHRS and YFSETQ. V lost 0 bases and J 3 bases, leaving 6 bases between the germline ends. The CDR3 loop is CASSLEGHTEAFF. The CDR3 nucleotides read TGCGCCAGCAGCTTGGAGGGGCACACTGAAGCTTTCTTT.

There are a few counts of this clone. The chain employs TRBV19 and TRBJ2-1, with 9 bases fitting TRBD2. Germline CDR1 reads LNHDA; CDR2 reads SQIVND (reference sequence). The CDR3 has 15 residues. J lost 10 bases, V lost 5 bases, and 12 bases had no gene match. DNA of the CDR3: TGTGCCAGTAGTGAGTCCGGGCTAGCGGGAAGGGAGCAGTTCTTC. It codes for CASSESGLAGREQFF.